This T cell receptor beta chain came from a study of blood T cells in healthy people across ages. In this sample, this clonotype turned up a few times. Each donor supplied around 9.6 milliliters of peripheral blood. Using a J-beta primer mix together with a sample-barcoded 5' primer, a second PCR was run for roughly 7 to 11 cycles. A single record per CDR3 protein comes from TCRdb applying MiXCR to the 5' RACE reads. The sample holds about 780,000 distinct CDR3 sequences, around 25% seen once. The same data also contributed to another study, on T cells of mothers and their children. This second study says: Thymic selection shapes TCR recombination output in related pairs, and it does so similarly in unrelated pairs.

This clonotype was sampled from a boy between 10 and 17 years old in good health. The sample taken for sequencing was blood.

The CDR3 sequence is CASSWAGDSHEEQYF. The CDR3 nucleotides read TGTGCCAGCAGTTGGGCCGGGGACAGCCATGAGGAGCAGTACTTC. V and J are TRBV7-9 and TRBJ2-7; TRBD1 matches at 7 bases. Germline assignment: CDR1 SEHNR and CDR2 FQNEAQ (reference sequence). The CDR3 has 15 amino acids. J lost 7 bases, V lost 6 bases, and 15 bases had no gene match.